This note documents a single T cell receptor (beta chain) sequence. The data derive from a study of blood T cell repertoires in COVID-19. As for the study in general: The origin of the acute and convalescent COVID-19 samples was the United States, Italy and Spain. From T cells, B-cell-depleted T cells, or PBMCs came the material, which was cDNA or gDNA.

Source study methods: From reference gene primer amplification, estimates of nucleated cell counts were derived. TCRdb's table, derived via immunoSEQ multiplex PCR, lists solely in-frame clones and lacks some. Clone size and the V and J calls come from that table; the DNA yielded D and trimming. The repertoire consists of tens of thousands of clones, with more than 80% occurring once and the leading ten covering under 6%. Germline assignment: CDR1 KGHSH and CDR2 LQKENI. The CDR3 contains 17 residues. V lost 6 bases and J 0 bases, leaving 19 bases between the germline ends. The receptor's source is an elderly man with acute or convalescent COVID-19. Sequencing was carried out using peripheral blood. The chain couples TRBV18 to TRBJ2-3; D gene ambiguous. This chain's CDR3 is CASSIKPTAASTDTQYF. The DNA of the CDR3 is TGTGCCAGCTCCATAAAACCCACAGCCGCTAGCACAGATACGCAGTATTTT.